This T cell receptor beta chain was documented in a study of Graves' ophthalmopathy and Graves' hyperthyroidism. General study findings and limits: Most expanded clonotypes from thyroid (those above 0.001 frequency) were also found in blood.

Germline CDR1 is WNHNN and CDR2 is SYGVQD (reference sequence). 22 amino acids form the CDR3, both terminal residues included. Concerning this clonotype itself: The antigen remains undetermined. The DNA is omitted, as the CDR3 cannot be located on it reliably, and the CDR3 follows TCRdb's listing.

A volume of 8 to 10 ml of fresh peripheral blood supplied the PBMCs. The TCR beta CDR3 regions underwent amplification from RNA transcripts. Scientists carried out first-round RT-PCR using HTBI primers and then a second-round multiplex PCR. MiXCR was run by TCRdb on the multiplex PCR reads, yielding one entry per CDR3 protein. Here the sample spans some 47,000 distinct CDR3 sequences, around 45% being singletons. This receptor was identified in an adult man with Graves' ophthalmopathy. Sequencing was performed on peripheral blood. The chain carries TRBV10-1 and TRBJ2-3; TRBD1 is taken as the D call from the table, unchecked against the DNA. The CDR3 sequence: CASSEGLRTQAFFGQGTDTQYF.